This T cell receptor beta chain appears in the sequencing data of a study of OX40 agonist ivuxolimab in advanced cancers. Some background on the complete study: Ivuxolimab was a fully human IgG2 agonistic monoclonal antibody targeting the costimulatory receptor OX40 (CD134). Among the approximately 54 dose-escalation patients, roughly 20 had hepatocellular carcinoma, 15 or so melanoma, 9 renal cell carcinoma and 9 head and neck cancer. The point of sequencing TCRbeta in the periphery was to test whether ivuxolimab changed TCR sequence diversity and drove clonal T-cell expansion. Partial responses occurred in three dose-escalation patients: two with cutaneous melanoma and one with hepatocellular carcinoma. In the dose-escalation cohort, 70% to 85% of patients were male, and the mean age was about 55 years, with a range of about 23 to 90. Intravenous ivuxolimab was administered to patients every 2 weeks at six dose levels: 0.01, 0.1, 0.3, 1.5, 3 and 10 mg/kg. Patients were allowed to have had prior anti-PD-1, anti-PD-L1 or anti-CTLA-4 therapy, and approximately 43% of the dose-escalation patients had previously received checkpoint inhibitors. The paper reports the monotherapy dose-escalation portion (N ≈ 50 patients) of the phase I ivuxolimab trial. Points the paper makes about the study in general: After ivuxolimab, more expanded clones were found on average in CD8+ T cells than in CD4+ T cells. In the 0.1-3.0 mg/kg groups, partial responders had among the lowest normalized peripheral clonal expansion, particularly in CD8+ T cells. Low levels of normalized T-cell clonal expansion were also seen in some nonresponding patients. The antigen specificity of the peripheral T cells that underwent clonal expansion was not determined. At doses of 0.1 to 3.0 mg/kg, clonal expansion of both CD4+ and CD8+ blood T cells was observed from baseline to week 6.

The CDR3, from cysteine to phenylalanine, totals 16 residues. Only the CDR3 DNA stays, 48 bases, in frame from base 1. CDR1 MGHRA and CDR2 YSYEKL were looked up in the germline V gene. V and J lose 2 bases and 4 bases, and a span of 17 bases separates them. Patients with a history of autoimmune disease or receiving systemic immunosuppression were excluded from the trial. Peripheral blood for TCR sequencing was drawn from every dose cohort at baseline, at cycle 4 day 1 and at cycle 7 day 1. The samples were taken from a phase I, first-in-human, multicenter, open-label dose-escalation trial of ivuxolimab. Adults with locally advanced or metastatic head and neck squamous cell, hepatocellular, melanoma or renal cell carcinoma were enrolled in the trial. CD4+ and CD8+ T cells were sorted separately from peripheral blood before TCR sequencing. In regard to this clone: No cognate antigen has been identified for it. Base qualities are not recorded, but no much larger clone differs from it by a single base.

For sequencing of the TCRbeta CDR3 region, genomic DNA was extracted from the sorted cells. The immunoSEQ Assay was used for sequencing of TCRbeta CDR3 regions. Sourced from immuneACCESS, this table was stored by TCRdb with only in-frame sequences that have V and J called. A share of the clones is absent; for the studies checked, an unresolved V gene accounts for under half, and the remainder has no known explanation. For this sample there are about 79,000 clones; over 75% appear just once. Jointly, the top ten make up 3.5% to 5% of the sample. The specimen was CD4+ or CD8+ T cells sorted from blood, collected in a trial of the OX40 agonist ivuxolimab. Recombination joined TRBV4-1 with TRBJ1-1, with the D gene not clear enough to name. This sequence originates from an adult with an advanced solid tumor such as melanoma, head and neck, liver or kidney cancer. The DNA is as follows: TGCGCCAGCAGCCAACCCCGGCTAACTAAGGGCACTGAAGCTTTCTTT. Its amino acids are CASSQPRLTKGTEAFF.